This T cell receptor beta chain originates from a study of regulatory T cells in long-lasting Graves disease. Time point denoted: newly diagnosed GD, antithyroid drugs for less than 3 months. RNA extracted from PBMCs served as the sequencing template. In its sample, this clonotype was seen many times. This CDR3 comprises 16 residues. CDR1 SNHLY and CDR2 FYNNEI come from the germline V gene. V lost 6 bases, J lost 5 bases, and 13 bases stayed unmatched. To make TCR beta libraries, researchers used iRepertoire HTBI primers and Arm-PCR of CDR3 regions. From the multiplex PCR reads, TCRdb called clonotypes with MiXCR, one entry per CDR3 protein. The table shows more than 400,000 distinct CDR3 sequences, with roughly 17% occurring only once. This sample was also put to use in a study of T cells in Graves' hyperthyroidism and ophthalmopathy.

This TCR came from a man aged 35 to 55 with Graves disease. The specimen comprised peripheral blood mononuclear cells (PBMCs), sampled at new diagnosis, from a patient treated with antithyroid drugs. V and J are TRBV2 and TRBJ1-5; 7 bases are shared with TRBD1. The CDR3 nucleotides are TGTGCCAGCAGCGGGGATCCTTTAGGGGGCCATCAGCCCCAGCATTTT. Its translation: CASSGDPLGGHQPQHF.